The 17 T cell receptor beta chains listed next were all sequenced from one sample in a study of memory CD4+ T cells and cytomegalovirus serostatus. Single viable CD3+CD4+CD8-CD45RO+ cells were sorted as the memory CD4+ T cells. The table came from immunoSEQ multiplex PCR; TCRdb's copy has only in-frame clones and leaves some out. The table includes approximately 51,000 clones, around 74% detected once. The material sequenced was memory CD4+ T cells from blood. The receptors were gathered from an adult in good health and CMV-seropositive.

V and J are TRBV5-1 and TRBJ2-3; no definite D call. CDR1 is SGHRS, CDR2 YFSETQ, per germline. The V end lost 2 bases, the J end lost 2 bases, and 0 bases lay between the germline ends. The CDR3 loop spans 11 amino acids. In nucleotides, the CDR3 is TGCGCCAGCAGCTTCACAGATACGCAGTATTTT. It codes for CASSFTDTQYF.

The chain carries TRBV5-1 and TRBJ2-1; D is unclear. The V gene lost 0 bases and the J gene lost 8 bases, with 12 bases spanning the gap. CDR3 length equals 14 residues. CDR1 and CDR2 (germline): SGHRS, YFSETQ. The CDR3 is CASSLGQLSDEQFF. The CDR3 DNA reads TGCGCCAGCAGCTTGGGTCAGCTTTCCGATGAGCAGTTCTTC.

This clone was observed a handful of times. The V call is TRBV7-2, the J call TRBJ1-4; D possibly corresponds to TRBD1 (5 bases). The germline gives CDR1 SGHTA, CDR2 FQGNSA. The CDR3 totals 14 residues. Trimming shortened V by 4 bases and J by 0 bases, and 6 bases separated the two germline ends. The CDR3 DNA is TGTGCCAGCAGCTCAGGGTCAACTAATGAAAAACTGTTTTTT. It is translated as CASSSGSTNEKLFF.

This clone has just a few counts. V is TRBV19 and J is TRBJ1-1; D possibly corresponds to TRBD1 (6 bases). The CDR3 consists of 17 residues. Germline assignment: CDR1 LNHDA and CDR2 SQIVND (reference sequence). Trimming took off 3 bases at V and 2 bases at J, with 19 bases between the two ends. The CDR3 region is CASSMARGGGGNTEAFF. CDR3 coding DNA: TGTGCCAGTAGTATGGCCCGAGGGGGAGGGGGTAACACTGAAGCTTTCTTT.

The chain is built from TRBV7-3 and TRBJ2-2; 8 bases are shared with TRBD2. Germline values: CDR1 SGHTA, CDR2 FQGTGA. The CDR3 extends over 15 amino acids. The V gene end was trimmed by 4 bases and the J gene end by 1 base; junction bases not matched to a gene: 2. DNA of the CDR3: TGTGCCAGCAGCTCCACTAGCGGGAACACCGGGGAGCTGTTTTTT. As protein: CASSSTSGNTGELFF. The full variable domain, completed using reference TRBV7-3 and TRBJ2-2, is GAGVSQTPSNKVTEKGKYVELRCDPISGHTALYWYRQSLGQGPEFLIYFQGTGAADDSGLPNDRFFAVRPEGSVSTLKIQRTERGDSAVYLCASSSTSGNTGELFFGEGSRLTVL.

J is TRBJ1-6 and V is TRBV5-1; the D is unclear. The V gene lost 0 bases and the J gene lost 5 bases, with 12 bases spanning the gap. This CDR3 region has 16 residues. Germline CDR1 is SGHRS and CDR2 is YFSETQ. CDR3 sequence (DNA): TGCGCCAGCAGCTTGGTTGCGAGCGAAGATAATTCACCCCTCCACTTT. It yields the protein CASSLVASEDNSPLHF.

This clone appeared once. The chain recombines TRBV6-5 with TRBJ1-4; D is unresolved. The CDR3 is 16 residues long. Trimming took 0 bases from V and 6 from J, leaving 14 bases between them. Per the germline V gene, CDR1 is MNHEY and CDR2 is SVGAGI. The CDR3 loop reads CASSYSSQSRDEKLFF. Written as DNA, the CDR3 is TGTGCCAGCAGTTACTCTAGTCAGTCGAGGGATGAAAAACTGTTTTTT.

CDR3 region: CASRAYPAHTEAFF. Written as DNA, the CDR3 is TGTGCCAGCAGGGCCTACCCAGCCCACACTGAAGCTTTCTTT. This chain uses TRBV6-6 with TRBJ1-1; unclear D gene. There are 14 residues in the CDR3. Germline CDR1 MNHNY, CDR2 SVGAGI (reference sequence). The V end was cut by 6 bases, the J end by 3 bases, with 14 bases between.

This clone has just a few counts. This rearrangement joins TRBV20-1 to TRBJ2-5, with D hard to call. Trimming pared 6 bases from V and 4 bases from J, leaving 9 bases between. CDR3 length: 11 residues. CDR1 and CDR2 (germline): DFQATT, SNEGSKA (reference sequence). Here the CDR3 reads CSATPRETQYF. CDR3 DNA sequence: TGCAGTGCCACACCGCGAGAGACCCAGTACTTC.

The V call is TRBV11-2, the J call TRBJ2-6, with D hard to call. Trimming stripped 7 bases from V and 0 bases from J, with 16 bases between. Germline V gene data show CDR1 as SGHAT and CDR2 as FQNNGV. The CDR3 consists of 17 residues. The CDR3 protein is CASTGWRKGSGANVLTF. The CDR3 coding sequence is TGTGCCAGCACGGGTTGGCGGAAAGGCTCTGGGGCCAACGTCCTGACTTTC.

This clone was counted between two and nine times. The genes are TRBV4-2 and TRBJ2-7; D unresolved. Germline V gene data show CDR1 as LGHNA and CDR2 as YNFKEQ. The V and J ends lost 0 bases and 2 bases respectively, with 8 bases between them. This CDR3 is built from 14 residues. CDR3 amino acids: CASSQDLRAYEQYF. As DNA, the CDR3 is TGTGCCAGCAGCCAAGATTTGAGAGCCTACGAGCAGTACTTC.

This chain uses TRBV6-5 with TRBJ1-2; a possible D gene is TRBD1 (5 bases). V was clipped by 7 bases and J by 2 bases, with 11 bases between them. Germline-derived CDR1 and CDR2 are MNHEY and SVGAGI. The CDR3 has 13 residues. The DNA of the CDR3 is TGTGCCAGCACCGGACAAACGAACTATGGCTACACCTTC. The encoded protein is CASTGQTNYGYTF.

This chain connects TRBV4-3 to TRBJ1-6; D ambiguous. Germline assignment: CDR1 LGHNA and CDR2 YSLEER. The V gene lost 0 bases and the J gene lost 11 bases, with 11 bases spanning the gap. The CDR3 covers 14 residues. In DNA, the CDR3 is TGCGCCAGCAGCCAAGACACTTCTGGGGCACCCCTCCACTTT. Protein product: CASSQDTSGAPLHF.

The CDR3 sequence: CASSPPLRQGRSNQPQHF. The CDR3 region has the DNA TGTGCCAGCAGCCCTCCCCTCAGACAGGGACGGAGCAATCAGCCCCAGCATTTT. The chain couples TRBV7-3 to TRBJ1-5; 7 nucleotides line up with TRBD1. Germline-derived CDR1 and CDR2 are SGHTA and FQGTGA. The CDR3 is 18 residues long. The trim removed 5 bases at V and 1 base at J, leaving 14 bases unmatched.

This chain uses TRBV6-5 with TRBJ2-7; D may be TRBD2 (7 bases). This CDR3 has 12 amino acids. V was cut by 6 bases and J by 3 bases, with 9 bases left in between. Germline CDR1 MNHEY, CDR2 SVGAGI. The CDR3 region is CASRGGGYEQYF. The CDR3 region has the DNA TGTGCCAGCAGAGGGGGGGGCTACGAGCAGTACTTC.

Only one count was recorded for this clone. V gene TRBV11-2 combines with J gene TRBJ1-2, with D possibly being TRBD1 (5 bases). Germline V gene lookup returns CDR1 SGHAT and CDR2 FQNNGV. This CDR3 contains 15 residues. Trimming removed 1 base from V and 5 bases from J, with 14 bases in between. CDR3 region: CASSLGGWGVYGYTF. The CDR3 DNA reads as TGTGCCAGCAGCTTAGGAGGGTGGGGGGTTTATGGCTACACCTTC. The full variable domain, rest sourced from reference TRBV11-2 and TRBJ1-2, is EAGVAQSPRYKIIEKRQSVAFWCNPISGHATLYWYQQILGQGPKLLIQFQNNGVVDDSQLPKDRFSAERLKGVDSTLKIQPAKLEDSAVYLCASSLGGWGVYGYTFGSGTRLTVV.

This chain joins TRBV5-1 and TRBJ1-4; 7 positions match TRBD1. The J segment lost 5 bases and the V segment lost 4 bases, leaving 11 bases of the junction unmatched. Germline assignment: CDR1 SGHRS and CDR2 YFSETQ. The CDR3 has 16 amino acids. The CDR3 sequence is CASSPDWDSRNEKLFF. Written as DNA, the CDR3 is TGCGCCAGCAGCCCTGACTGGGACAGCAGAAATGAAAAACTGTTTTTT.